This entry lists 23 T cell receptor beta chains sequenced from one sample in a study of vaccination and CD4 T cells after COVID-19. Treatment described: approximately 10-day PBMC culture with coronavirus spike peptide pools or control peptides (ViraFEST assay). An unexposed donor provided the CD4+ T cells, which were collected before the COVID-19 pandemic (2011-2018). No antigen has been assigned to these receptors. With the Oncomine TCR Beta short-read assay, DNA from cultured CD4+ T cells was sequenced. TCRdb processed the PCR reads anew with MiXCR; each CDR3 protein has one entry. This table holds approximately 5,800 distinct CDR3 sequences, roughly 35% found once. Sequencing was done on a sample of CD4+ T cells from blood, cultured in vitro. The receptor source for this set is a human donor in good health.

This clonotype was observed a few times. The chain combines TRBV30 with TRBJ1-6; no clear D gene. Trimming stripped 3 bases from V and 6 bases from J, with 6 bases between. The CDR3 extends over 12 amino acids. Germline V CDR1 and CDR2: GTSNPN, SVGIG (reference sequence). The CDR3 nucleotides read TGTGCCTGGAGGCTCACTAATTCACCCCTCCACTTT. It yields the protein CAWRLTNSPLHF.

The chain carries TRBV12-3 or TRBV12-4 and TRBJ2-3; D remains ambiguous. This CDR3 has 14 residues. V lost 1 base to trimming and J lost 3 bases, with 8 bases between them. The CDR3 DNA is TGTGCCAGCAGTTTAGAGGAGAGAACAGATACGCAGTATTTT. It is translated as CASSLEERTDTQYF.

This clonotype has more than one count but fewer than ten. Written as DNA, the CDR3 is TGCAGTGCTAGGCCGCCGGGGCGGGGGGACGCTGAAGCTTTCTTT. Amino acid sequence: CSARPPGRGDAEAFF. J is TRBJ1-1 and V is TRBV20-1, with a weak D call TRBD1 (5 bases). V shed 3 bases and J shed 6 bases, with 20 bases lying between them. Germline CDR1 and CDR2: DFQATT and SNEGSKA (reference sequence). The CDR3 is 15 residues long.

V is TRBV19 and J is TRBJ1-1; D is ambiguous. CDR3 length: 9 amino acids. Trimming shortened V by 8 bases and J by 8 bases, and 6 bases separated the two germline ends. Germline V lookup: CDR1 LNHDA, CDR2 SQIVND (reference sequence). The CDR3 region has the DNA TGTGCCAGTGGGCGGGAAGCTTTCTTT. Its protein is CASGREAFF.

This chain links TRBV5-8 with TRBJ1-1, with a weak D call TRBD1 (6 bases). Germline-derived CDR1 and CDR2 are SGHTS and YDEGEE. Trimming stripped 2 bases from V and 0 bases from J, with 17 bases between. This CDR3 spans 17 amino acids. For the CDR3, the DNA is TGTGCCAGCAGCTTCGACCCGGACAGACCAATGAACACTGAAGCTTTCTTT. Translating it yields CASSFDPDRPMNTEAFF.

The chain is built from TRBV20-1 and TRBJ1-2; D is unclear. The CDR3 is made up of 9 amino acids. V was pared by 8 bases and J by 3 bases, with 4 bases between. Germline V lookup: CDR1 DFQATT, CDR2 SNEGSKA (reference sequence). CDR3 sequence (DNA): TGCAGTTCGCACTATGGCTACACCTTC. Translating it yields CSSHYGYTF.

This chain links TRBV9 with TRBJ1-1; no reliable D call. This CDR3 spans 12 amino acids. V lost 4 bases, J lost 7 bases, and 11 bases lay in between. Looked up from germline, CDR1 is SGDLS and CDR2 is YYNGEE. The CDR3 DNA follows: TGTGCCAGCAGCCGGGAGGGTGGTGAAGCTTTCTTT. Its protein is CASSREGGEAFF.

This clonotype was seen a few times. CDR3 in amino acids: CASRGDTVNQPQHF. The CDR3, as DNA: TGTGCCAGTAGGGGAGATACGGTCAATCAGCCCCAGCATTTT. The chain uses TRBV19 and TRBJ1-5; D is unresolved. The CDR3 loop spans 14 amino acids. CDR1 and CDR2 (germline): LNHDA, SQIVND (reference sequence). Trimming shortened V by 6 bases and J by 3 bases, and 12 bases separated the two germline ends.

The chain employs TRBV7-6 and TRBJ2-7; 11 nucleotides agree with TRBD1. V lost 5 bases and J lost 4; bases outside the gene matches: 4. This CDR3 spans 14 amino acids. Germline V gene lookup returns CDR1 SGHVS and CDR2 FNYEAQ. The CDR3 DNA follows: TGTGCCAGCAGCCCCGGGACAGGGGGTTACGAGCAGTACTTC. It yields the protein CASSPGTGGYEQYF.

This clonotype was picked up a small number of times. CDR3 in amino acids: CASGPGGAEQFF. The DNA for the CDR3 is TGTGCTAGTGGCCCCGGAGGGGCTGAGCAGTTCTTC. This rearrangement joins TRBV12-5 to TRBJ2-1, with a weak D call TRBD2 (6 bases). The CDR3 loop spans 12 amino acids. With 6 bases removed from V and 9 bases from J, the gap between germline ends came to 12 bases. Germline assignment: CDR1 LGHNT and CDR2 FRNRAP.

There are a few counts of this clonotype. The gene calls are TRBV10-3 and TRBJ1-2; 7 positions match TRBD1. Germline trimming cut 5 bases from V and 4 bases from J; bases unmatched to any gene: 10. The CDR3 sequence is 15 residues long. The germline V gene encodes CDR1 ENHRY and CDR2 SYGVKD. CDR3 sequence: CAISPDREARYGYTF. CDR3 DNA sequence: TGTGCCATCAGTCCCGACAGGGAAGCCCGCTATGGCTACACCTTC.

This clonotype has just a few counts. This CDR3 reads CASTATENTEAFF. The CDR3 nucleotides are TGTGCCAGCACCGCAACAGAGAACACTGAAGCTTTCTTT. The rearrangement links TRBV6-1 to TRBJ1-1; D gene uncertain. The V end lost 7 bases, the J end lost 1 base, and 10 bases lay between the germline ends. Looked up from germline, CDR1 is MNHNS and CDR2 is SASEGT. CDR3 size: 13 residues.

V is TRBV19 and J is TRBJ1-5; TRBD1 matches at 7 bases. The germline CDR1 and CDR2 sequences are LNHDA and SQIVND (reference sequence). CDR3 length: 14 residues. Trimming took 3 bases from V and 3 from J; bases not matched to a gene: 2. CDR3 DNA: TGTGCCAGTAGTATGGGACAGCTCAATCAGCCCCAGCATTTT. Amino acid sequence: CASSMGQLNQPQHF. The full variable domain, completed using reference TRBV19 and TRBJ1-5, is DGGITQSPKYLFRKEGQNVTLSCEQNLNHDAMYWYRQDPGQGLRLIYYSQIVNDFQKGDIAEGYSVSREKKESFPLTVTSAQKNPTAFYLCASSMGQLNQPQHFGDGTRLSIL.

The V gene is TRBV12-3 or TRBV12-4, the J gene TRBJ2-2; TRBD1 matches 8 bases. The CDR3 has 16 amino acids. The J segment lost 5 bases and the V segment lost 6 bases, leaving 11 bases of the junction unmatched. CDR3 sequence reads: CASSPGQGGWTGELFF. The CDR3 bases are TGTGCCAGCAGCCCCGGACAGGGTGGGTGGACCGGGGAGCTGTTTTTT.

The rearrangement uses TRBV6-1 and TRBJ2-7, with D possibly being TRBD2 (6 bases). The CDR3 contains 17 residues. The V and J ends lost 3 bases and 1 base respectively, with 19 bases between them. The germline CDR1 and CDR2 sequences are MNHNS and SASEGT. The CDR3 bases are TGTGCCAGCAGTGACCCAGGTGGGAGGCTCAGGTCCTACGAGCAGTACTTC. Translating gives CASSDPGGRLRSYEQYF.

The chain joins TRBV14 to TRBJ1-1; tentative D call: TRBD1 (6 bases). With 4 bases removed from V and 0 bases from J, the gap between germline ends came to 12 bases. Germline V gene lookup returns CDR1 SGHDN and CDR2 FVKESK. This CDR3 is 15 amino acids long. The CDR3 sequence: CASSPAGALNTEAFF. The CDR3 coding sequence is TGTGCCAGCAGCCCAGCAGGGGCTCTGAACACTGAAGCTTTCTTT.

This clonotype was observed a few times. The CDR3 loop reads CASRGLPETEAFF. The CDR3 DNA reads as TGTGCCAGCCGGGGACTTCCGGAGACTGAAGCTTTCTTT. The chain carries TRBV6-1 and TRBJ1-1; D is possibly TRBD1 (5 bases). Trimming pared 8 bases from V and 5 bases from J, leaving 15 bases between. CDR1 is MNHNS, CDR2 SASEGT, per germline. CDR3 size: 13 residues.

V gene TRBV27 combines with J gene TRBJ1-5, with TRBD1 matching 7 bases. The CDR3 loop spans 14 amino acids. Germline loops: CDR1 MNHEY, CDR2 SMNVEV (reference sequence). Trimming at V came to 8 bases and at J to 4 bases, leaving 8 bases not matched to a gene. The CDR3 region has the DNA TGTGCCAGCTCCCGAGGGACAGCGAATCAGCCCCAGCATTTT. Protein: CASSRGTANQPQHF.

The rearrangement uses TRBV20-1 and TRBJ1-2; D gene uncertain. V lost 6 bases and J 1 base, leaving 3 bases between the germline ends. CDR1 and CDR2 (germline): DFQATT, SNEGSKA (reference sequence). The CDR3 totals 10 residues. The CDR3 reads CSALNYGYTF. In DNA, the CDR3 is TGCAGTGCCCTTAACTATGGCTACACCTTC.

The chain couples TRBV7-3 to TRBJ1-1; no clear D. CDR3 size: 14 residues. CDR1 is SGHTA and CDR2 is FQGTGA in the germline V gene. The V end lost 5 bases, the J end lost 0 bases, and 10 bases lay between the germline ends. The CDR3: CASSLGRLNTEAFF. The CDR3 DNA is TGTGCCAGCAGCCTGGGGAGGTTGAACACTGAAGCTTTCTTT.

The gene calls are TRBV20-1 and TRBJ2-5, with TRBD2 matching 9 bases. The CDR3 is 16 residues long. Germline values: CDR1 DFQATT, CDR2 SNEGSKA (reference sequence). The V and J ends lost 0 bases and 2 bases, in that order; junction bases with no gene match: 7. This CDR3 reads CSARDEASGEQETQYF. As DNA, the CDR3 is TGCAGTGCTAGAGATGAAGCTAGCGGGGAACAAGAGACCCAGTACTTC.

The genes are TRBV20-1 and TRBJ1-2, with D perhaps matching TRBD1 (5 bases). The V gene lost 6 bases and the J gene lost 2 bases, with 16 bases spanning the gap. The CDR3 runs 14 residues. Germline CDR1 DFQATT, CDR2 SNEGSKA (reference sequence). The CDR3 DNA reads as TGCAGTGCCAGACCCGGGGCCTCCAACTATGGCTACACCTTC. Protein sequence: CSARPGASNYGYTF.

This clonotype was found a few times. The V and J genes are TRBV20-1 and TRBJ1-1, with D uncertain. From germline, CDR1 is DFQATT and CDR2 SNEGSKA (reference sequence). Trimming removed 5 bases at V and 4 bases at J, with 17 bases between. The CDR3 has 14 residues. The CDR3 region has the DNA TGCAGTGCTGGAGGAGGAGGGATGTTCACTGAAGCTTTCTTT. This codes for CSAGGGGMFTEAFF.